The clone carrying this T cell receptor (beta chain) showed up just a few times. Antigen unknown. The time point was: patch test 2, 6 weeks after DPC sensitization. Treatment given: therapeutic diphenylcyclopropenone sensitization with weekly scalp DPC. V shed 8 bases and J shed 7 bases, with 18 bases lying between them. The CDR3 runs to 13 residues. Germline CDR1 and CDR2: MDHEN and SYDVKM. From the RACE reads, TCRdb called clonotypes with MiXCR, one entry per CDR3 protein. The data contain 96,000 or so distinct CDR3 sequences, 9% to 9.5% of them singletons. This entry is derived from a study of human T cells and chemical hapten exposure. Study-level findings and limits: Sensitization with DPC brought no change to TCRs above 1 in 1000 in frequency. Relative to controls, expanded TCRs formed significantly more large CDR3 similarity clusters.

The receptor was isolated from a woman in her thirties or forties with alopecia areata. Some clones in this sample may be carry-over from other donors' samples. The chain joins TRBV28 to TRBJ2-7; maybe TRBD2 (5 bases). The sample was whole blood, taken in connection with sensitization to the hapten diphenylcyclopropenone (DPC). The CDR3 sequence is CASAGPATGEQYF. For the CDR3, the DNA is TGTGCCAGCGCCGGTCCAGCGACGGGAGAGCAGTACTTC.